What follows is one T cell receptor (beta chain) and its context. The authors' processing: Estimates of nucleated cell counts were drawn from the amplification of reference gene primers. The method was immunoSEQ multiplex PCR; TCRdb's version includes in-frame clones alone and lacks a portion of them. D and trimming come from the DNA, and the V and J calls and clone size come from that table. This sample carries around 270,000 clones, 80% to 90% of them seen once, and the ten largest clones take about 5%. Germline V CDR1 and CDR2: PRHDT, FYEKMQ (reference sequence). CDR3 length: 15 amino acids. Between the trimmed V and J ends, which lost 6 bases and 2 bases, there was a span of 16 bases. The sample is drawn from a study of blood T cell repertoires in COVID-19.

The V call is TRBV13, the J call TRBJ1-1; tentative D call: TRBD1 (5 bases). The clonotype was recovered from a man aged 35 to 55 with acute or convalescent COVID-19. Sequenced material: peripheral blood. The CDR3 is CASSYRPGGNTEAFF. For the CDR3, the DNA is TGTGCCAGCAGTTATCGCCCGGGGGGTAACACTGAAGCTTTCTTT.